Described below is a single T cell receptor beta chain sequence and its context. The DNA is omitted, as the CDR3 cannot be located on it reliably, and the CDR3 follows TCRdb's listing. The sample originates from a study of blood T cell repertoires in COVID-19. Study information: Italy, Spain and the United States were the sources of the convalescent and acute COVID-19 samples. The cDNA or gDNA used as material had been derived from T cells, B-cell-depleted T cells, or PBMCs.

Per the authors' pipeline: Reference gene primer amplification gave estimated nucleated cell counts. Method: immunoSEQ multiplex PCR; TCRdb's copy keeps in-frame clones and lacks some. That table gives V, J and clone size, and the DNA gave D and trimming. The sample yields over 130,000 clones, around 89% seen once. The length of the CDR3 is 13 amino acids, counting both ends. Germline loops: CDR1 SGHRS, CDR2 YFSETQ. The V and J genes are TRBV5-1 and TRBJ2-7; TRBD1 is the table's D call, not checked against the DNA. The receptor comes from a human donor in a cohort sampled during active COVID-19. The sample comprised peripheral blood. The CDR3 sequence: CASVAPGTGGRYF.